This TCR beta chain comes out of a study of cytomegalovirus exposure and HLA in healthy donors. Study information: For the roughly 400 genotyped donors, roughly 81% fell within the Caucasian-associated ancestry cluster. Study-level results: Researchers had no immune exposure information except CMV serostatus available. 164 TCR beta chains were listed as cytomegalovirus-associated.

In the PCR, 60 Vbeta and 13 Jbeta primers were used. Sequenced by immunoSEQ multiplex PCR; TCRdb stores in-frame clones only, minus some. The sample gives some 69,000 clones, more than 60% of which show up once; approximately 3% is in the top ten. Unrecorded immune exposures were likely, despite nominal health at sampling. About this clone: The antigen remains unidentified. Compared with germline, one end of the junction differs, possibly owing to a read error.

This clonotype was sampled from a woman aged 30 to 39 in good health and CMV-seronegative. The sequenced sample consisted of PBMCs.

This CDR3 reads CSSSLRRDIQYF. In DNA, the CDR3 is TGTTCCAGCAGCCTTCGGAGGGACATTCAGTACTTC. This sequence joins TRBV7-9 and TRBJ2-4, with a weak D call TRBD2 (6 bases). Germline V lookup: CDR1 SEHNR, CDR2 FQNEAQ (reference sequence). The CDR3 has 12 amino acids.